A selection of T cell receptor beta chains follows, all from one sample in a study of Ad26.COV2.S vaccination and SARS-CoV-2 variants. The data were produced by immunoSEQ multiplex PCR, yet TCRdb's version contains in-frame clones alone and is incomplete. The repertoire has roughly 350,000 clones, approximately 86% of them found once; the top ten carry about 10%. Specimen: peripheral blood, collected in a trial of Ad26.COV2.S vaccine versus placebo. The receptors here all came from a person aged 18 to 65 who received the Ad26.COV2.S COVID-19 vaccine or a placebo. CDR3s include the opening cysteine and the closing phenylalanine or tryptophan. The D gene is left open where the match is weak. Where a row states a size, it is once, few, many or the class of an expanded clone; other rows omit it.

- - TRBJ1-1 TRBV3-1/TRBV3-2 TGTGCCAGCAGCCAAGAGGGACCGAATCCCGCATCACGCCCCACTGAAGCTTTCTTT CASSQEGPNPASRPTEAFF
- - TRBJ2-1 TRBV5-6 TGTGCCAGCAGCTTACGGACCCGCTACAATGAGCAGTTCTTC CASSLRTRYNEQFF
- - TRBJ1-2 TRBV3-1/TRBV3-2 TGTGCCAGCAGCCAGTATGATGGCTACACCTTC CASSQYDGYTF
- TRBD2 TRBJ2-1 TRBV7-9 TGTGCCAGCAGCTTAGGGCGGCGGGAGATGTACAATGAGCAGTTCTTC CASSLGRREMYNEQFF
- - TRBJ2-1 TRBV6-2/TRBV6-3 TGTGCCAGCAGTTACTACCATGGGAGTGAGCAGTTCTTC CASSYYHGSEQFF
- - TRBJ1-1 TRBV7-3 TGTGCCAGCAGCAGTGGCCTGGGGGACACTGAAGCTTTCTTT CASSSGLGDTEAFF
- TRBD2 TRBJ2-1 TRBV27 TGTGCCAGCAGTCTTTCAGCGGGGGGCTCCTACAATGAGCAGTTCTTC CASSLSAGGSYNEQFF
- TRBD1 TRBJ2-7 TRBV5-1 TGCGCCAGCAGCACCTCCCCCACAGGGGGCCCCTACGAGCAGTACTTC CASSTSPTGGPYEQYF
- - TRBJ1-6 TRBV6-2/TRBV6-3 TGTGCCAGCAGTCCCTCTCAGGGGAGCAATTCACCCCTCCACTTT CASSPSQGSNSPLHF
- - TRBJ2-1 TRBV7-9 TGTGCCAGCAGCTTAGTGGAACAGTCGCCTTTCGAGCAGTTCTTC CASSLVEQSPFEQFF
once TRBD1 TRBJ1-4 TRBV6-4 TGTGCCAGCAGTTCTCCGGGACAGGGCTTGGGACGCACAACTAATGAAAAACTGTTTTTT CASSSPGQGLGRTTNEKLFF
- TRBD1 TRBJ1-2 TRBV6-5 TGTGCCAGCAGTTTAGGACAGGGGCATAACTATGGCTACACCTTC CASSLGQGHNYGYTF
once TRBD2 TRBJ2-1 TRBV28 TGTGCCAGCAGTTTTGGGACTAGCGGGCTAAGCTCCTACAATGAGCAGTTCTTC CASSFGTSGLSSYNEQFF
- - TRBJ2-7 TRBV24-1 TGTGCCACCAGTGATTTGCCCGAGCAGTACTTC CATSDLPEQYF
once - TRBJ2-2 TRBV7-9 TGTGCCAGCAGCTACCCGCCAGGGAACACCGGGGAGCTGTTTTTT CASSYPPGNTGELFF
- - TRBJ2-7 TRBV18 TGTGCCAGCTCACTCGGGACGTCCAGCTCCTACGAGCAGTACTTC CASSLGTSSSYEQYF
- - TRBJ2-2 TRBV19 TGTGCCAGCCGGACTGGTAACACCGGGGAGCTGTTTTTT CASRTGNTGELFF
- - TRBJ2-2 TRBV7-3 TGTGCCAGCAGCTTAACTACGGCCGGGGAGCTGTTTTTT CASSLTTAGELFF
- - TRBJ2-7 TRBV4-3 TGCGCCAGCAGCCAAGATTTAAAGGGGTACGAGCAGTACTTC CASSQDLKGYEQYF
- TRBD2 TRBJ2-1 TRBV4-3 TGCGCCAGCAGCCACCTAGCGGGGGGGCCGAATGAGCAGTTCTTC CASSHLAGGPNEQFF
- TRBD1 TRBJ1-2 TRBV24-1 TGTGCCACCAGTGATATTAGGACAGGGGATGGCTACACCTTC CATSDIRTGDGYTF
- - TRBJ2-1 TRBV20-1 TGCAGTGCTAGTTATCCGGGCATCCAAGGGCAGTTCTTC CSASYPGIQGQFF
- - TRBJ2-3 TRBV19 TGTGCCAGTACGGTGGGAGGCACAGATACGCAGTATTTT CASTVGGTDTQYF
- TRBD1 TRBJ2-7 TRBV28 TGTGCCAGCAGAACTACAGGGGGCTCTCGCTACGAGCAGTACTTC CASRTTGGSRYEQYF
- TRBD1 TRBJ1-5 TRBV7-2 TGTGCCAGCAGCTTAGACAGGGGGAATCAGCCCCAGCATTTT CASSLDRGNQPQHF
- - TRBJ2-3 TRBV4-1 TGCGCCAGCAGCCAAGATCGGGAGTCGGCCAGCACAGATACGCAGTATTTT CASSQDRESASTDTQYF
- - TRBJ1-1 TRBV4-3 TGCGCCAGCAGCCAAGATGGGGTCACTGAAGCTTTCTTT CASSQDGVTEAFF
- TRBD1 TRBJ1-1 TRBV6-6 TGTGCCAGCAGTTACTCGGGACAGGGCCCTTTCTTT CASSYSGQGPFF
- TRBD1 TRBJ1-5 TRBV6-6 TGTGCCAGCAGTCTCCGACAGGGAGCGGGGGCAAGATATAGCAATCAGCCCCAGCATTTT CASSLRQGAGARYSNQPQHF
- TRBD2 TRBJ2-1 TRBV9 TGTGCCAGCTCTGGGGGAGCGGGAGAAAGGAATGAGCAGTTCTTC CASSGGAGERNEQFF
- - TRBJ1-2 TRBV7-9 TGTGCCAGCAGCTTGGCGGAAGCTAACTATGGCTACACCTTC CASSLAEANYGYTF
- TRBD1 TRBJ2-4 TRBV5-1 TGCGCCAGCAGCTTGGAGGACAGGGCCAAAAACATTCAGTACTTC CASSLEDRAKNIQYF
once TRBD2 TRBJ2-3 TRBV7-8 TGTGCCAGCATACTAGCGGTCCCAGGCACAGATACGCAGTATTTT CASILAVPGTDTQYF
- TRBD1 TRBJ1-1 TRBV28 TGTGCCAGCAGTCTGCCGACAGGGTGGAACACTGAAGCTTTCTTT CASSLPTGWNTEAFF
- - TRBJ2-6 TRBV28 TGTGCCAGCAGTTCGGCCGGCTCTGGGGCCAACGTCCTGACTTTC CASSSAGSGANVLTF
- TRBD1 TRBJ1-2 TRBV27 TGTGCCAGCAGTTTTTGGGGAACTACAGGGGGCTATGGCTACACCTTC CASSFWGTTGGYGYTF
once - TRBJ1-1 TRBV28 TGTGCCAGCAGGGCTTCGGGTCCTGAAGCTTTCTTT CASRASGPEAFF
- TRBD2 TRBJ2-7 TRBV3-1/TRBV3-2 TGTGCCAGCAGCCCTCCGGGACTACTTACCTACGAGCAGTACTTC CASSPPGLLTYEQYF
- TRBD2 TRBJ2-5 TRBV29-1 TGCAGCGTTGAGTGGGCGGGGGGAGAAGAGACCCAGTACTTC CSVEWAGGEETQYF
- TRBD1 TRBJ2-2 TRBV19 TGTGCCAGTAGTTCCCACCGGGACAGGGCTCGCTACTCGAACACCGGGGAGCTGTTTTTT CASSSHRDRARYSNTGELFF
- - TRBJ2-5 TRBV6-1 TGTGCCAGCAGTGAAGTAGACCCGGTGTACCAAGAGACCCAGTACTTC CASSEVDPVYQETQYF
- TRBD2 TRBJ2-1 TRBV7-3 TGTGCCAGCAGCTTATCTAGCGGGAGCAATGAGCAGTTCTTC CASSLSSGSNEQFF
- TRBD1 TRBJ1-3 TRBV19 TGTGCCAGTAGTTCGACAGGGGCTACTGGAAACACCATATATTTT CASSSTGATGNTIYF